This entry describes one T cell receptor beta chain. Antigen specificity is unknown. This specimen comes from a study of cytomegalovirus exposure and HLA in healthy donors. Study results and caveats: Researchers reportedly found TCR beta sequences accurately predicted most subjects' HLA-A and HLA-B alleles.

The primer mix had 60 Vbeta and 13 Jbeta primers. Sequencing used immunoSEQ multiplex PCR; TCRdb keeps in-frame clones, though not all of them. The data hold about 170,000 clones, with about four fifths observed a single time. The CDR3 totals 16 residues. Germline CDR1 is MGHRA and CDR2 is YSYEKL. V lost 0 bases and J lost 2; bases outside the gene matches: 4. The sequence was obtained from a woman between 50 and 59 years old in good health and CMV-seronegative. The chain carries TRBV4-1 and TRBJ1-5; 7 bases align to TRBD1. Sequenced input: PBMCs. Written as DNA, the CDR3 is TGCGCCAGCAGCCAAGATCTCACAGGGGGCAATCAGCCCCAGCATTTT. Translation: CASSQDLTGGNQPQHF.